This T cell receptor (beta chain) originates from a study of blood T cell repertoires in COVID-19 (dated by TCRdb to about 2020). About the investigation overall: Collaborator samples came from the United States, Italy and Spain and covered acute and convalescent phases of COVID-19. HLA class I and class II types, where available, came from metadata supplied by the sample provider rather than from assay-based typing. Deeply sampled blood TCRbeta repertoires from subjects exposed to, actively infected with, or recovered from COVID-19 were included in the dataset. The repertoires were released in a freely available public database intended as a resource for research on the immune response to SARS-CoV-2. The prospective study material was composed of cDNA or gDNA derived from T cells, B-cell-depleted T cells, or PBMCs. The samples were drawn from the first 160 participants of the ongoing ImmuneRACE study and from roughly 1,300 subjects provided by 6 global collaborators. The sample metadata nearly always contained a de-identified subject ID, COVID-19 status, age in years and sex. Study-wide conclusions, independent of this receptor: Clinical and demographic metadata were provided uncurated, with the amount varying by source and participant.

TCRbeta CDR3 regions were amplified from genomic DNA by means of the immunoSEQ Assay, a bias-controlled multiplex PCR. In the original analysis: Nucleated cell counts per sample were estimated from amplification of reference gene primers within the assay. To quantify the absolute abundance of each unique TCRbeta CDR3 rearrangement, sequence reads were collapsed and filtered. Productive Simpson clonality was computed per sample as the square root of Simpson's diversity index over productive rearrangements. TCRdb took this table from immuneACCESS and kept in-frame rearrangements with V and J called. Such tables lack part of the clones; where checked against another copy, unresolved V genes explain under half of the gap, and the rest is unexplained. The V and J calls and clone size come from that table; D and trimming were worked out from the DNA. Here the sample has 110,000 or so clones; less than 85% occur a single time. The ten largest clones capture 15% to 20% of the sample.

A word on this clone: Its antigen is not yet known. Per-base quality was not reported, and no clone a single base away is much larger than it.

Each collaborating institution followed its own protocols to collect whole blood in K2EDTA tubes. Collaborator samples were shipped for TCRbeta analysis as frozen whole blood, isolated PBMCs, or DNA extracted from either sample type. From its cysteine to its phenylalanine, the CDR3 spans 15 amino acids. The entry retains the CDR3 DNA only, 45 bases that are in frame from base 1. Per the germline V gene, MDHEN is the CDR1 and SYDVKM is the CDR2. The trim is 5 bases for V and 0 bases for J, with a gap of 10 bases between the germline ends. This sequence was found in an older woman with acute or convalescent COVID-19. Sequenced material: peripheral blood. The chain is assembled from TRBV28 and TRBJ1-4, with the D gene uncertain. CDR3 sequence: CASSLPRATNEKLFF. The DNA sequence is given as TGTGCCAGCAGTCTACCGCGTGCAACTAATGAAAAACTGTTTTTT.